This entry is about one TCR beta chain. These data belong to a study of CD8 T cells in Susac syndrome. Random hexamers were used to reverse transcribe the RNA input (roughly 0.5 to 1 ug). In TCRdb, the immunoSEQ multiplex PCR reads were re-called with MiXCR into one record per CDR3 protein. The profile shows 75,000 to 80,000 distinct CDR3 sequences, roughly 94% of them singletons. From blood CD8+ and CD4+ T cells, the TCR beta chain was sequenced. This CDR3 has 13 amino acids. CDR1 and CDR2 (germline): GTSNPN, SVGIG (reference sequence). Trimming left V 0 bases short and J 3 bases short, with 9 bases between.

This chain joins TRBV30 and TRBJ2-7; no clear D. This TCR came from a human donor with Susac syndrome. Sequencing was carried out using CD8+ T cells from PBMCs. The CDR3 DNA reads TGTGCCTGGAGTGTACGAGTCAGCTACGAGCAGTACTTC. The encoded protein is CAWSVRVSYEQYF.